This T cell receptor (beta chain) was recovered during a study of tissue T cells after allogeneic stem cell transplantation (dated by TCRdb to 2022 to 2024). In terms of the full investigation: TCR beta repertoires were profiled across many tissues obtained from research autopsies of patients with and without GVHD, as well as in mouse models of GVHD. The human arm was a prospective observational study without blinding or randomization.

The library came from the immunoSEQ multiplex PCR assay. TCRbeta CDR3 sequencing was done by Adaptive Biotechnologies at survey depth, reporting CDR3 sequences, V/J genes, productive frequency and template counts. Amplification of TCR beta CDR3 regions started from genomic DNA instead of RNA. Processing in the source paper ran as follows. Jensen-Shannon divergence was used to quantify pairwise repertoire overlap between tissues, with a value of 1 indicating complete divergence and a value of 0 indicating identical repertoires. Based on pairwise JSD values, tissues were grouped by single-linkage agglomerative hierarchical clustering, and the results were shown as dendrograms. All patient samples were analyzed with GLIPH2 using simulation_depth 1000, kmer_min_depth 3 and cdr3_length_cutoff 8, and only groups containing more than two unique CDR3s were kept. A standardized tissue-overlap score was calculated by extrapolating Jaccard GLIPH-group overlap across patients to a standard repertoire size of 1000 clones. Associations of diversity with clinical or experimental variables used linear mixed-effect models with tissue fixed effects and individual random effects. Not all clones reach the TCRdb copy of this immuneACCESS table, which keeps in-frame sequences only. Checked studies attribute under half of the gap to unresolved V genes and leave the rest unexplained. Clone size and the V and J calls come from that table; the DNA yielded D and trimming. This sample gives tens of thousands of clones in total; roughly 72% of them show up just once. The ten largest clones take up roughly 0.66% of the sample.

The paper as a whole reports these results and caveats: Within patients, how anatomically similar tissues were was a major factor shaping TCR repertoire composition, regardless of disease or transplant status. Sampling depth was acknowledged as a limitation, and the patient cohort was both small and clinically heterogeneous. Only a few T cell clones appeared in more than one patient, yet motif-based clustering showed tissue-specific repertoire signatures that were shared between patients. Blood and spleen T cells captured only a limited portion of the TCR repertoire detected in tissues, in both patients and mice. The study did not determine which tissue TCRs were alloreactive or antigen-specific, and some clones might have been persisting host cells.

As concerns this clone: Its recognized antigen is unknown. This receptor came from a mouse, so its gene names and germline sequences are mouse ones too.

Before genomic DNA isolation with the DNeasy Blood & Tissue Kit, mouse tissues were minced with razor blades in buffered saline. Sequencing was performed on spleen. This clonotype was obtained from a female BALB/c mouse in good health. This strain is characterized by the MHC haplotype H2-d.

CDR3 DNA (partial): TGTGCCAGCTTCCATGACAGAAGTCAAAACACCTTGTAC. The resulting protein is CASFHDRSQNTLY. The full CDR3 protein is CASFHDRSQNTLYF. The sequence joins TRBV13-1 to TRBJ2-4, with TRBD1 as a weak D call on 5 bases. From the germline J gene comes the end of the CDR3, since the read stops 1 residue before it. V is clipped by 7 bases and J by 0 bases, and the sequence between their germline boundaries is 12 bases long. Including cysteine and phenylalanine, the CDR3 has 14 amino acids. Part of the CDR3 DNA is given, 39 bases translated from base 1. The germline V gene encodes CDR1 NSHNY and CDR2 SYGAGN.